This T cell receptor (beta chain) was sequenced for a study of blood T cell repertoires in COVID-19. Study-wide context: Samples of COVID-19 (acute and convalescent) were obtained from the United States, Italy and Spain.

This CDR3 comprises 17 residues. Germline loops: CDR1 SGHRS, CDR2 YFSETQ. J was trimmed by 5 bases and V by 0 bases; bases with no gene match: 6. Sequencing was performed with immunoSEQ multiplex PCR; in TCRdb, only in-frame clones are kept and a portion is missing. The sample shows about 89,000 clones, just under 85% of them seen only once. The chain joins TRBV5-1 to TRBJ2-1, with 12 bases matching TRBD2. Sequencing input: peripheral blood. The TCR was taken from a man in his 70s with acute or convalescent COVID-19. This CDR3 reads CASSLAPGLAGNNEQFF. For the CDR3, the DNA is TGCGCCAGCAGCTTGGCCCCCGGACTAGCGGGAAACAATGAGCAGTTCTTC.